The clone carrying this T cell receptor beta chain was seen a single time. Its specificity is not known. Run at survey level, the immunoSEQ assay was version v3.0. Profiling relied on immunoSEQ multiplex PCR, and the TCRdb table lists in-frame clones only, not all of them. The sample carries about 17,000 clones, 70% to 80% recorded once. The study used samples holding about 1-10 million cryopreserved PBMC before DNA extraction. The sample comes from a study of long-term antiretroviral therapy in people with HIV. The junction had 8 bases not matched to a gene; V was cut back by 0 bases and J by 6 bases. This CDR3 has 17 residues. From germline, CDR1 is KGHSH and CDR2 LQKENI. Study-wide results and caveats: Increased diversity was seen after ART, yet it remained lower than in transplant donor controls.

Sequences were derived from unsorted PBMCs, sampled at the start of antiretroviral therapy. This chain links TRBV18 with TRBJ1-1; 12 bases line up with TRBD1. The receptor was isolated from a man aged 25-40 years with HIV. CDR3 sequence (DNA): TGTGCCAGCTCACCACCGGGACAGGGGGCGGAAAACCCTGAAGCTTTCTTT. It specifies CASSPPGQGAENPEAFF.